What follows are 14 T cell receptor beta chains derived from one specimen sequenced in a study of blood T cell repertoires in COVID-19. Using immunoSEQ multiplex PCR, the repertoire was profiled, and TCRdb retains in-frame clones only, with some absent. The sample lists fewer than 250,000 clones; roughly 90% were seen once. The sequenced sample was peripheral blood. The receptors originated from a woman in her seventies with acute or convalescent COVID-19.

Comments on this clone: Other DNA variants within this sample encode the same CDR3. This chain uses TRBV3-1 (or the pseudogene TRBV3-2) with TRBJ2-2, with D perhaps matching TRBD2 (6 bases). Trimming removed 0 bases from V and 4 bases from J, with 6 bases in between. This CDR3 region has 14 residues. The germline V gene encodes CDR1 LGHDT and CDR2 YNNKEL (reference sequence). The CDR3 sequence: CASSQEGGTGELFF. CDR3 nucleotide sequence: TGTGCCAGCAGCCAAGAGGGAGGCACCGGGGAGCTGTTTTTT.

The chain recombines TRBV13 with TRBJ1-1, with D perhaps TRBD1 (5 bases). V shed 6 bases and J shed 6 bases, with 14 bases lying between them. There are 13 residues in the CDR3. Germline lookup yields CDR1 PRHDT and CDR2 FYEKMQ (reference sequence). The DNA of the CDR3 is TGTGCCAGCAGGTCTCCATCGGGGGCTGAAGCTTTCTTT. This translates into CASRSPSGAEAFF.

The chain combines TRBV7-9 with TRBJ1-1; D possibly corresponds to TRBD1 (6 bases). There are 14 residues in the CDR3. V was shortened by 5 bases and J by 6 bases, with 16 bases between the two germline ends. The germline CDR1 and CDR2 sequences are SEHNR and FQNEAQ (reference sequence). The CDR3 nucleotides read TGTGCCAGCAGCACCGACAGGAACCTCCCTGAAGCTTTCTTT. The encoded protein is CASSTDRNLPEAFF.

This sequence joins TRBV6-5 and TRBJ1-5; D not certain. V dropped 8 bases and J dropped 2 bases, with 7 bases sitting between them. CDR3 size: 12 residues. CDR1 and CDR2 (germline): MNHEY, SVGAGI. The CDR3 protein is CASRSGNQPQHF. CDR3 bases: TGTGCCAGCCGTTCAGGCAATCAGCCCCAGCATTTT.

V gene TRBV4-1 combines with J gene TRBJ1-1; D perhaps matches TRBD1 (6 bases). Looked up from germline, CDR1 is MGHRA and CDR2 is YSYEKL. This CDR3 is built from 15 residues. V dropped 7 bases and J dropped 5 bases, with 20 bases sitting between them. As DNA, the CDR3 is TGCGCCAGCACCTCGGAGGGAGGGGGGAGAACTGAAGCTTTCTTT. It specifies CASTSEGGGRTEAFF.

The chain carries TRBV14 and TRBJ1-4; unclear D gene. The CDR3 is 13 amino acids. Germline V lookup: CDR1 SGHDN, CDR2 FVKESK. Between the trimmed V and J ends, which lost 2 bases and 8 bases, there was a span of 9 bases. In nucleotides, the CDR3 is TGTGCCAGCAGCCAAATTCCCCTCGAAAAACTGTTTTTT. This gives the protein CASSQIPLEKLFF.

The chain employs TRBV15 and TRBJ2-1; TRBD2 matches at 8 bases. The V gene's germline CDR1 is LNHNV and CDR2 YYDKDF (reference sequence). The CDR3 consists of 15 residues. V was pared by 0 bases and J by 8 bases, with 6 bases of the junction left unmatched. This chain's CDR3 is CATSRDRLANDEQFF. The CDR3 coding sequence is TGTGCCACCAGCAGAGATAGACTAGCGAATGATGAGCAGTTCTTC.

The V and J genes are TRBV6-6 and TRBJ2-7; possibly TRBD1 for D (5 bases). There are 13 residues in the CDR3. Per germline, CDR1 MNHNY and CDR2 SVGAGI (reference sequence). Trimming cost V 6 bases and J 3 bases, with 12 bases left between them. In DNA, the CDR3 is TGTGCCAGCAGGAATGACAGAGTCTACGAGCAGTACTTC. As protein: CASRNDRVYEQYF.

Here the CDR3 reads CASSDTRGSEQYF. The CDR3 nucleotides read TGTGCCAGCAGCGACACCAGGGGTAGCGAGCAGTACTTC. The gene calls are TRBV11-3 and TRBJ2-7; tentative D call: TRBD1 (6 bases). The germline CDR1 and CDR2 sequences are SGHNT and YENEEA. Trimming shortened V by 5 bases and J by 6 bases, and 14 bases separated the two germline ends. This CDR3 spans 13 amino acids.

The J gene is TRBJ1-1, the V gene TRBV5-6; D may be TRBD1 (5 bases). V lost 1 base to trimming and J lost 6 bases, with 10 bases between them. The CDR3 extends over 13 amino acids. Germline V gene data show CDR1 as SGHDT and CDR2 as YYEEEE. DNA of the CDR3: TGTGCCAGCAGCTTGTGGGGGGTCCCTGAAGCTTTCTTT. It specifies CASSLWGVPEAFF.

The chain recombines TRBV5-5 with TRBJ2-5; 11 bases match TRBD2. The V segment lost 1 base and the J segment 4 bases; nucleotides outside the gene matches: 0. The CDR3 is 14 amino acids. The V gene's germline CDR1 is SGHKS and CDR2 YYEKEE (reference sequence). CDR3 bases: TGTGCCAGCAGCTTGACTAGCGGGAGAGAGACCCAGTACTTC. This translates into CASSLTSGRETQYF.

The chain joins TRBV19 to TRBJ2-7; 9 bases are shared with TRBD1. This CDR3 has 16 residues. Germline CDR1 reads LNHDA; CDR2 reads SQIVND (reference sequence). The V segment lost 5 bases and the J segment 0 bases; nucleotides outside the gene matches: 8. CDR3 DNA sequence: TGTGCCAGTAGTCCGAGGACAGGGGAGAGCTCCTACGAGCAGTACTTC. Amino acids: CASSPRTGESSYEQYF.

The sample holds a few counts of this clone. This chain links TRBV5-1 with TRBJ1-2; TRBD1 might be the D (5 bases). V lost 4 bases and J 6 bases, leaving 19 bases between the germline ends. The CDR3 has 15 residues. Germline V CDR1 and CDR2: SGHRS, YFSETQ. CDR3 in DNA: TGCGCCAGCAGCGACGCCGCGGGGGGATGGGATGGCTACACCTTC. Protein sequence: CASSDAAGGWDGYTF. Complete variable domain (other parts from reference TRBV5-1 and TRBJ1-2): KAGVTQTPRYLIKTRGQQVTLSCSPISGHRSVSWYQQTPGQGLQFLFEYFSETQRNKGNFPGRFSGRQFSNSRSEMNVSTLELGDSALYLCASSDAAGGWDGYTFGSGTRLTVV.

This chain connects TRBV11-2 to TRBJ1-4; TRBD1 aligns across 7 bases. Losses at the gene ends were 2 bases for V and 0 bases for J; bases not matched to a gene: 9. CDR3 length: 18 amino acids. Germline V gives CDR1 SGHAT, CDR2 FQNNGV. The CDR3 is CASSLPLWGQSTNEKLFF. The DNA of the CDR3 is TGTGCCAGCAGCTTACCTTTATGGGGACAGTCAACTAATGAAAAACTGTTTTTT.